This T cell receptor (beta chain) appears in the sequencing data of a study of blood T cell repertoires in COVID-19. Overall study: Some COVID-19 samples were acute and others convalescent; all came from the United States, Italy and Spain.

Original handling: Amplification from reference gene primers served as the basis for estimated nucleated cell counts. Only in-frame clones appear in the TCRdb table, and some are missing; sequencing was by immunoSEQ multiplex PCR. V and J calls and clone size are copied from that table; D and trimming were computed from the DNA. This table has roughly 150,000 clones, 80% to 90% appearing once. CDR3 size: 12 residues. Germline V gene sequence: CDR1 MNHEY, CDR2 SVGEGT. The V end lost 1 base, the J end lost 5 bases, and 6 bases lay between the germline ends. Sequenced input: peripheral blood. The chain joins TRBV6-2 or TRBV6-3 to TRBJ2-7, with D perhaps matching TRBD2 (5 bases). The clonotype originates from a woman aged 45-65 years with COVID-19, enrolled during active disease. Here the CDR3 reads CASSYLRDEQYF. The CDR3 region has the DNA TGTGCCAGCAGTTACTTGAGGGACGAGCAGTACTTC.